The clone carrying this T cell receptor beta chain appeared a few times. Its cognate antigen is unknown. Amplified regions were TCR beta CDR3 sequences from RNA transcripts. Primed by the HTBI set, a first-round RT-PCR was run on the TCR CDR3. One entry per CDR3 protein, called by TCRdb with MiXCR from the multiplex PCR reads. The sample gives around 530,000 distinct CDR3 sequences, approximately 17% of which show up once; 15% to 20% is in the top ten. This entry is derived from a study of T cells in Graves' hyperthyroidism and ophthalmopathy. Study in general: Before treatment of any kind, peripheral blood was taken at initial diagnosis.

General study points: Using 13 V-J features, a model discriminated ophthalmopathy from stable hyperthyroidism. Blood samples included most of the expanded thyroid clonotypes exceeding 0.001.

Trimming removed 6 bases at V and 3 bases at J, with 17 bases between. The CDR3 spans 14 residues. Germline-derived CDR1 and CDR2 are DFQATT and SNEGSKA (reference sequence). The chain couples TRBV20-1 to TRBJ2-5; D gene uncertain. This receptor was obtained from a young woman with Graves' ophthalmopathy. Sequencing used blood. The CDR3 loop reads CSAGYQLMEETQYF. In DNA form, the CDR3 reads TGCAGTGCAGGTTACCAGTTAATGGAAGAGACCCAGTACTTC.